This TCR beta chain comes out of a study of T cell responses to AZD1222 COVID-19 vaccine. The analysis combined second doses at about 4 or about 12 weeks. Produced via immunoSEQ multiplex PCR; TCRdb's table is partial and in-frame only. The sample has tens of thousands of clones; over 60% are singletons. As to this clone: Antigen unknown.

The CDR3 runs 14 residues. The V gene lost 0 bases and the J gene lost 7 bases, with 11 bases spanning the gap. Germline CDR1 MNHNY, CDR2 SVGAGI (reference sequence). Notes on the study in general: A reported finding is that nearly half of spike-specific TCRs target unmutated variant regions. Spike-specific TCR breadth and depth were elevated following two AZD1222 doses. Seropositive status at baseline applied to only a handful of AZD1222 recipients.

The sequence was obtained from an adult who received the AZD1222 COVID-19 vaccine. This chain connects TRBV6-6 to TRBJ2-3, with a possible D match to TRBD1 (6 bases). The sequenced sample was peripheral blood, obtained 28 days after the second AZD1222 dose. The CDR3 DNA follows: TGTGCCAGCAGTTACTCATCTGGACAGAATACGCAGTATTTT. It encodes CASSYSSGQNTQYF.